This T cell receptor beta chain was identified in a study of Ad26.COV2.S vaccination and SARS-CoV-2 variants. Overall study: Once, or twice with 56 days between doses, Ad26.COV2.S was given intramuscularly.

Treatment in this sample: about 20 received Ad26.COV2.S at low or high dose, single or two shots; 5 received placebo; per-sample allocation not given. The investigators took samples on day 63 after the first vaccine or placebo injection. This Boston cohort included adults aged 18-55 years. An Ad26 vector that expressed Wuhan-strain SARS-CoV-2 spike constituted the vaccine. Deletions cut 2 bases from V and 3 bases from J, with 12 bases between. Germline CDR1 KGHSH, CDR2 LQKENI. This CDR3 region has 15 residues. Sequenced by immunoSEQ multiplex PCR; TCRdb stores in-frame clones only, minus some. The table includes some 420,000 clones, around 87% detected once.

The material was peripheral blood, obtained in a trial of Ad26.COV2.S vaccine versus placebo. The TCR originated in a person between 18 and 59 years old who received the Ad26.COV2.S COVID-19 vaccine or a placebo. V is TRBV18 and J is TRBJ2-3; possibly TRBD1 for D (6 bases). This CDR3 is CASSPTRGSTDTQYF. DNA for the CDR3: TGTGCCAGCTCACCAACCAGGGGCTCGACAGATACGCAGTATTTT.